This T cell receptor (beta chain) was found in a study of T cell changes during pregnancy in multiple sclerosis. Sequencing used immunoSEQ multiplex PCR; TCRdb keeps in-frame clones, though not all of them. The sample contains about 40,000 clones, around 89% of which appear only once. The CDR3 is 16 residues long. Per the germline V gene, CDR1 is SGDLS and CDR2 is YYNGEE. Trimming took 2 bases from V and 6 from J; bases not matched to a gene: 10. The sequences come from CD4+ T cells from peripheral blood mononuclear cells, collected in the first trimester of pregnancy. The chain links TRBV9 to TRBJ2-3, with 9 bases matching TRBD2. The sequence came from a female donor with multiple sclerosis, enrolled in a pregnancy study. The CDR3 DNA reads as TGTGCCAGCAGCGTCGCCCAGGCGGGGGGGCGGGATACGCAGTATTTT. Encoded protein: CASSVAQAGGRDTQYF.